This T cell receptor beta chain was observed in a study of blood T cell repertoires in COVID-19. Study information: COVID-19 samples, acute and convalescent, were from the United States, Italy and Spain.

The CDR3 spans 13 residues. The germline V gene encodes CDR1 SGHDN and CDR2 FVKESK. Between the trimmed V and J ends, which lost 4 bases and 0 bases, there was a span of 4 bases. In the study's own analysis: Amplifying reference gene primers gave estimates of nucleated cell counts. TCRdb's copy holds only in-frame clones and misses some; the assay was immunoSEQ multiplex PCR. D and trimming come from the DNA, and the V and J calls and clone size come from that table. The sample records under 250,000 clones, roughly 85% being singletons. This TCR derives from a woman in her forties or fifties with acute COVID-19. Sequencing was performed on PBMCs or T cells enriched from blood (not recorded which). The chain employs TRBV14 and TRBJ1-3; no clear D. The CDR3 bases are TGTGCCAGCAGCCCCCTCTCTGGAAACACCATATATTTT. Protein: CASSPLSGNTIYF.